What follows is one TCR beta chain and its context. There are 15 residues in the CDR3. Germline V gene data show CDR1 as SGHNT and CDR2 as YENEEA. The junction had 3 bases not matched to a gene; V was cut back by 4 bases and J by 1 base. This entry is derived from a study of T cell changes during pregnancy in multiple sclerosis. Generated by immunoSEQ multiplex PCR, the TCRdb table keeps only in-frame clones and is missing some. The sample carries roughly 36,000 clones, 75% to 95% recorded once. Material: CD8+ T cells from peripheral blood mononuclear cells, obtained in the second trimester of pregnancy. The chain is built from TRBV11-3 and TRBJ2-3; TRBD1 aligns across 9 bases. This TCR was sampled from a female donor with multiple sclerosis, enrolled in a pregnancy study. The DNA of the CDR3 is TGTGCCAGCAGCTCTCGGACAGGGGGCACAGATACGCAGTATTTT. This codes for CASSSRTGGTDTQYF.